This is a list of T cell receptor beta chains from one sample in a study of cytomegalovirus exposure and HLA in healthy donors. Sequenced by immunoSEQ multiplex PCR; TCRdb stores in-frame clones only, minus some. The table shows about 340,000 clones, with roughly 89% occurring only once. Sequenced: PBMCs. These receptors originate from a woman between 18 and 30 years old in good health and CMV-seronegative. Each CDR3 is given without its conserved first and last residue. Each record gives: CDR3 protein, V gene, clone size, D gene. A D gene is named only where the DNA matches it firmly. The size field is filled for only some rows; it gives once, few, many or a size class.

cdr3_aa: AISESVSGRINEQF; v_call: TRBV10-3; clone_size: .; d_call: TRBD2
cdr3_aa: ASSPSTAYGYT; v_call: TRBV5-6; clone_size: .; d_call: .
cdr3_aa: ASRTTGTGIYEQY; v_call: TRBV27; clone_size: .; d_call: TRBD1
cdr3_aa: ASSSTSASSYNEQF; v_call: TRBV7-3; clone_size: .; d_call: TRBD2
cdr3_aa: ASSLASGIPYNEQF; v_call: TRBV5-1; clone_size: .; d_call: TRBD2
cdr3_aa: ASSLQGSLLYNEQF; v_call: TRBV11-1; clone_size: once; d_call: TRBD1
cdr3_aa: ASSAGAGSNQPQH; v_call: TRBV18; clone_size: .; d_call: .
cdr3_aa: ASSLAGGRSSYEQY; v_call: TRBV5-1; clone_size: .; d_call: TRBD2
cdr3_aa: ASSGGADARETQY; v_call: TRBV7-9; clone_size: .; d_call: .
cdr3_aa: ASSLAASGGFSYEQY; v_call: TRBV11-2; clone_size: .; d_call: TRBD2
cdr3_aa: ASSPRTGEYEKLF; v_call: TRBV5-6; clone_size: once; d_call: TRBD1
cdr3_aa: ASSQEQGAGYEQY; v_call: TRBV4-2; clone_size: few; d_call: TRBD1
cdr3_aa: GTGTGNTEAF; v_call: TRBV2; clone_size: .; d_call: TRBD1
cdr3_aa: ASSPGDYNTGELF; v_call: TRBV7-9; clone_size: .; d_call: TRBD2
cdr3_aa: ASSSHRLAGTDTQY; v_call: TRBV27; clone_size: .; d_call: TRBD2
cdr3_aa: ASSQDEGGNQPQH; v_call: TRBV4-2; clone_size: .; d_call: .
cdr3_aa: ASSLAGTAPQDGYT; v_call: TRBV7-3; clone_size: .; d_call: TRBD1
cdr3_aa: AISARGDSNQPQH; v_call: TRBV10-3; clone_size: .; d_call: .
cdr3_aa: ASSLEPNHQPQH; v_call: TRBV5-1; clone_size: .; d_call: .
cdr3_aa: ASTKVGGSGANVLT; v_call: TRBV11-2; clone_size: .; d_call: .
cdr3_aa: ASSGVQGPYGYT; v_call: TRBV2; clone_size: .; d_call: .
cdr3_aa: ASSLLRTGGADYGYT; v_call: TRBV7-3; clone_size: .; d_call: TRBD1
cdr3_aa: ASSAPSSYDYT; v_call: TRBV9; clone_size: few; d_call: .
cdr3_aa: ATKPGVANEKLF; v_call: TRBV5-1; clone_size: .; d_call: .
cdr3_aa: ASSRAGGHSPYEQY; v_call: TRBV28; clone_size: .; d_call: .
cdr3_aa: ASSPGPRNTEAF; v_call: TRBV6-5; clone_size: .; d_call: .
cdr3_aa: ASSPQGADTGELF; v_call: TRBV7-7; clone_size: .; d_call: TRBD1
cdr3_aa: ASSERVRQAVRSTEAF; v_call: TRBV28; clone_size: .; d_call: .
cdr3_aa: ASSQGRAGDGELF; v_call: TRBV4-3; clone_size: .; d_call: TRBD2
cdr3_aa: ASSLETGMVGELF; v_call: TRBV5-5; clone_size: .; d_call: TRBD1
cdr3_aa: ASSLTGEVGYT; v_call: TRBV7-6; clone_size: .; d_call: TRBD1
cdr3_aa: ASRRELSYNEQF; v_call: TRBV11-1; clone_size: .; d_call: .
cdr3_aa: ATSRDSGDGDTQY; v_call: TRBV15; clone_size: .; d_call: TRBD2
cdr3_aa: ASSRRGTGVEEQY; v_call: TRBV9; clone_size: .; d_call: TRBD1
cdr3_aa: ASSQDGGSDLGYGYT; v_call: TRBV4-3; clone_size: once; d_call: .
cdr3_aa: ASSADRSGFDEQF; v_call: TRBV5-1; clone_size: .; d_call: TRBD1
cdr3_aa: ASTAGTGYEQY; v_call: TRBV19; clone_size: .; d_call: TRBD1
cdr3_aa: ASSFAPGSVDNEQF; v_call: TRBV5-4; clone_size: .; d_call: .
cdr3_aa: ASSLLSGASGYT; v_call: TRBV5-6; clone_size: .; d_call: .
cdr3_aa: ASSLTGTGLAKNIQY; v_call: TRBV5-1; clone_size: .; d_call: TRBD1
cdr3_aa: ASSPQVLGVYGYT; v_call: TRBV9; clone_size: .; d_call: .
cdr3_aa: SAGRDYEQY; v_call: TRBV20-1; clone_size: once; d_call: .
cdr3_aa: ASLDSGELF; v_call: TRBV5-1; clone_size: .; d_call: .
cdr3_aa: ASSYGAQRF; v_call: TRBV6-5; clone_size: .; d_call: .
cdr3_aa: ASSSPGLAGVAGELF; v_call: TRBV7-2; clone_size: .; d_call: TRBD2